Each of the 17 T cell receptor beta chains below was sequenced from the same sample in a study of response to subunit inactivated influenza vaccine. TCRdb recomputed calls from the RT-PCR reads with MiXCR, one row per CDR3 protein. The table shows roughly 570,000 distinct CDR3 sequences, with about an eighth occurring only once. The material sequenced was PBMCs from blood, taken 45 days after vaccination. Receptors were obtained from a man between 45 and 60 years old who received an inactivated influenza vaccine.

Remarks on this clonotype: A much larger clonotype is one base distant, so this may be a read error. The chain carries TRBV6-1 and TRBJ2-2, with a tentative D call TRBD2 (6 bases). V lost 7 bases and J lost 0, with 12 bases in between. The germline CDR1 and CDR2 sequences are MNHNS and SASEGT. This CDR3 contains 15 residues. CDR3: CASMPGTSNTGELFF. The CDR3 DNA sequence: TGTGCCAGCATGCCCGGGACTTCGAACACCGGGGAGCTGTTTTTT.

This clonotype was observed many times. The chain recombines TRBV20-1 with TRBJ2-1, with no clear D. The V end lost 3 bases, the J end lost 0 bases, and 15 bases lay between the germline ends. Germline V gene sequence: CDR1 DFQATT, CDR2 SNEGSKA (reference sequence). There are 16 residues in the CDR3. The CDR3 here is CSASELTPASYNEQFF. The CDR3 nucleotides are TGCAGTGCTAGCGAGCTCACCCCGGCCTCCTACAATGAGCAGTTCTTC.

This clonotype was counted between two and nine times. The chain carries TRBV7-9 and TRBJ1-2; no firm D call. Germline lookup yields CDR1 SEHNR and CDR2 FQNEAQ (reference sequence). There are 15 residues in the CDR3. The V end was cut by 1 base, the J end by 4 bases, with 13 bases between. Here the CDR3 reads CASSLETTAAYGYTF. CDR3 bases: TGTGCCAGCAGCTTAGAGACCACCGCCGCCTATGGCTACACCTTC.

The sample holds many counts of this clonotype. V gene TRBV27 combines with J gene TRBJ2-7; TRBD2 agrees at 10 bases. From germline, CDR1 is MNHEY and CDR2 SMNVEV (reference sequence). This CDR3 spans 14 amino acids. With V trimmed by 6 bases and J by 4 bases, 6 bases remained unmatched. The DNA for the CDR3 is TGTGCCAGCAGCTTAGCGGGAGGACGATACGAGCAGTACTTC. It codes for CASSLAGGRYEQYF.

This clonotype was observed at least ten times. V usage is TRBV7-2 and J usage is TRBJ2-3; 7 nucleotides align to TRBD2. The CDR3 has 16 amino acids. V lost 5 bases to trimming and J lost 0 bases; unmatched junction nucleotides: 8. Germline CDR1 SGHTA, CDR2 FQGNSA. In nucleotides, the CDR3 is TGTGCCAGCAGCCCCCTTTTGGGACTAAGCACAGATACGCAGTATTTT. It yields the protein CASSPLLGLSTDTQYF.

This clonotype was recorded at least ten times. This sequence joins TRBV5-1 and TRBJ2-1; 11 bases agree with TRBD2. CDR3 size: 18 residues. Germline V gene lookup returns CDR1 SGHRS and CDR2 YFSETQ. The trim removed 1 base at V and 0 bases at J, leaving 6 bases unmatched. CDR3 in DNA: TGCGCCAGCAGCTTGACTAGCGGGGGCCCTATCTCCTACAATGAGCAGTTCTTC. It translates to CASSLTSGGPISYNEQFF.

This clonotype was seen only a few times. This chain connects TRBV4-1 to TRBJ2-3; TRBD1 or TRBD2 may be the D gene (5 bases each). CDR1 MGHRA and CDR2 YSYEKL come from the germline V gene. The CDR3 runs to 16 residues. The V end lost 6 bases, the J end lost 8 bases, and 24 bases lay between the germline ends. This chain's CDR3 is CASRHPERGAQGTQYF. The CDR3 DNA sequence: TGCGCCAGCAGACATCCTGAAAGAGGGGCCCAGGGTACGCAGTATTTT.

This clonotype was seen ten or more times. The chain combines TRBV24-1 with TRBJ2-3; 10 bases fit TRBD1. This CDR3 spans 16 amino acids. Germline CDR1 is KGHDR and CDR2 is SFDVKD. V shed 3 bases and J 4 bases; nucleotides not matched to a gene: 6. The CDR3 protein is CATSDMGTGAPDTQYF. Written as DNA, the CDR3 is TGTGCCACCAGTGATATGGGGACAGGGGCACCAGATACGCAGTATTTT.

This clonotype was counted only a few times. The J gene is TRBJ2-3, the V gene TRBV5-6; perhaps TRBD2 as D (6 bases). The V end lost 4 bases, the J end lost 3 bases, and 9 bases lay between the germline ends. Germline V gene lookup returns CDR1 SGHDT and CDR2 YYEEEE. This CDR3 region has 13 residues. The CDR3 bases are TGTGCCAGCAGCCGGACTATGACAGATACGCAGTATTTT. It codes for CASSRTMTDTQYF.

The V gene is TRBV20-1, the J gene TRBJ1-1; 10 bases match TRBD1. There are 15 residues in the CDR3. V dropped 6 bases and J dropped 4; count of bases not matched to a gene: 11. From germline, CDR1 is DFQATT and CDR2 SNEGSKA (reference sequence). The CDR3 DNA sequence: TGCAGTGCCAGTGGTGGGACAGGGGATAGCACTGAAGCTTTCTTT. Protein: CSASGGTGDSTEAFF.

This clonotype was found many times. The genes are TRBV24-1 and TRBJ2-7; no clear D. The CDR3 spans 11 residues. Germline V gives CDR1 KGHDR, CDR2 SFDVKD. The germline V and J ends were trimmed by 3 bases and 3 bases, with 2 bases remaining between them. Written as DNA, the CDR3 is TGTGCCACCAGTGATATCTACGAGCAGTACTTC. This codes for CATSDIYEQYF.

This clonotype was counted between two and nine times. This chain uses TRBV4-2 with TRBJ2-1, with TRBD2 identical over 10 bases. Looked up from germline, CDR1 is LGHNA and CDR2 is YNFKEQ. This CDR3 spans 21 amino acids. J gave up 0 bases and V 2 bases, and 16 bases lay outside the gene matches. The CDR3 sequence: CASSQLSGRTYRQSSYNEQFF. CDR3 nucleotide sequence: TGTGCCAGCAGCCAACTTAGCGGGAGGACTTATAGACAGAGCTCCTACAATGAGCAGTTCTTC.

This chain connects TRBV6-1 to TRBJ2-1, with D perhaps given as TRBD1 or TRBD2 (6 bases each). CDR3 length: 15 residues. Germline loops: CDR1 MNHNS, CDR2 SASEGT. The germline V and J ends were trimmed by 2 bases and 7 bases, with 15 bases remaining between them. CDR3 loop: CASSERGAAGNEQFF. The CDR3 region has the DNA TGTGCCAGCAGTGAAAGGGGGGCCGCGGGAAATGAGCAGTTCTTC.

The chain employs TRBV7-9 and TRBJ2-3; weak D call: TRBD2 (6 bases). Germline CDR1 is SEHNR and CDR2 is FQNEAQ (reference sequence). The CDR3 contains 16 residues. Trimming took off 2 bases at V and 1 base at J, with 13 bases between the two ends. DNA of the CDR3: TGTGCCAGCAGCTTAAAATTTGCTAGCGGCACAGATACGCAGTATTTT. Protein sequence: CASSLKFASGTDTQYF.

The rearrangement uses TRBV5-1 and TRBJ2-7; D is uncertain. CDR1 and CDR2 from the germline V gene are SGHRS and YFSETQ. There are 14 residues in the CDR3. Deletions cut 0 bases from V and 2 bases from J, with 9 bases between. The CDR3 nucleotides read TGCGCCAGCAGCTTGGAGGCGCACCCCTACGAGCAGTACTTC. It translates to CASSLEAHPYEQYF. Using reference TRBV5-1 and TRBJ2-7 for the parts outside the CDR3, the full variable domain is KAGVTQTPRYLIKTRGQQVTLSCSPISGHRSVSWYQQTPGQGLQFLFEYFSETQRNKGNFPGRFSGRQFSNSRSEMNVSTLELGDSALYLCASSLEAHPYEQYFGPGTRLTVT.

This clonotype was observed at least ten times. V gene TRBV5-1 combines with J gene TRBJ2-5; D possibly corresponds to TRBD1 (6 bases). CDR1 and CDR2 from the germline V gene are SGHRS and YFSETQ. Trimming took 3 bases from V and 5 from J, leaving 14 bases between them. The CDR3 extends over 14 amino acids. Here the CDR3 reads CASSWGTKGETQYF. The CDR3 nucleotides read TGCGCCAGCAGCTGGGGGACAAAAGGGGAGACCCAGTACTTC.

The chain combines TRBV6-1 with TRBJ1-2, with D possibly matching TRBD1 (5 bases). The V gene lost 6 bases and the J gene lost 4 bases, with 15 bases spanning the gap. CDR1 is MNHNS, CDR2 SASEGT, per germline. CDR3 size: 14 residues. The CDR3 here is CASRGASRLYGYTF. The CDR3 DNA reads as TGTGCCAGCAGAGGGGCATCGCGCCTCTATGGCTACACCTTC.